These 27 T cell receptor beta chains originate from one sample sequenced in a study of CD8+ T cells in alopecia areata. Extraction and reverse transcription of RNA yielded cDNA as the sequencing template. Data came from immunoSEQ multiplex PCR; TCRdb stores just in-frame clones and leaves some out. Of about 130,000 clones in the sample, 58% were seen once. The sequencing here drew on CD4+ T cells sorted from blood, taken at week 0. The source of these receptors is a human donor with alopecia areata.

This chain joins TRBV5-1 and TRBJ2-2; maybe TRBD2 (6 bases). Trimming removed 4 bases from V and 5 bases from J, with 12 bases in between. Germline V gene lookup returns CDR1 SGHRS and CDR2 YFSETQ. The CDR3 loop spans 14 amino acids. CDR3 residues: CASSRGLETGELFF. CDR3 coding DNA: TGCGCCAGCAGCCGGGGACTCGAAACCGGGGAGCTGTTTTTT.

V usage is TRBV29-1 and J usage is TRBJ1-4; D perhaps matches TRBD1 (5 bases). This CDR3 has 13 amino acids. Germline-derived CDR1 and CDR2 are SQVTM and ANQGSEA. Trimming cost V 6 bases and J 8 bases, with 16 bases left between them. CDR3 residues: CSVTTERDEKLFF. The CDR3 bases are TGCAGCGTCACGACAGAAAGAGACGAAAAACTGTTTTTT.

The rearrangement uses TRBV28 and TRBJ2-5; D is perhaps TRBD1 (6 bases). The CDR3 is made up of 13 amino acids. Germline CDR1 is MDHEN and CDR2 is SYDVKM. Trimming took 3 bases from V and 3 from J, leaving 8 bases between them. The DNA for the CDR3 is TGTGCCAGCAGTTTCAGGGGTGAAGAGACCCAGTACTTC. Translating gives CASSFRGEETQYF.

This chain connects TRBV5-1 to TRBJ2-5; D perhaps matches TRBD2 (5 bases). CDR3 length: 14 residues. Trimming left V 5 bases short and J 2 bases short, with 13 bases between. Per the germline V gene, CDR1 is SGHRS and CDR2 is YFSETQ. The DNA for the CDR3 is TGCGCCAGCAGTGATGGCGGGCTTCAAGAGACCCAGTACTTC. It codes for CASSDGGLQETQYF.

In this sample, this clone turned up a few times. The CDR3 reads CASSPGGYNEQFF. The CDR3 DNA reads TGTGCCAGCAGCCCAGGGGGCTACAATGAGCAGTTCTTC. The chain combines TRBV2 with TRBJ2-1, with 7 bases matching TRBD1. Germline CDR1 reads SNHLY; CDR2 reads FYNNEI. Losses at the gene ends were 6 bases for V and 3 bases for J; bases not matched to a gene: 2. CDR3 length equals 13 residues.

This rearrangement joins TRBV11-1 to TRBJ2-3; D gene ambiguous. Trimming cost V 1 base and J 5 bases, with 16 bases left between them. Germline V gene sequence: CDR1 SGHAT, CDR2 FQDESV (reference sequence). The CDR3 runs to 16 residues. For the CDR3, the DNA is TGTGCCAGCAGCTTAGAGATCCGGCAGGAGCAAGATACGCAGTATTTT. It yields the protein CASSLEIRQEQDTQYF.

The V gene is TRBV5-4, the J gene TRBJ1-2; TRBD1 agrees at 7 bases. CDR1 is SGHNT, CDR2 YYREEE, per germline (reference sequence). The ends lost 1 base at V and 2 bases at J; junction bases unmatched: 2. CDR3 length: 14 amino acids. The DNA of the CDR3 is TGTGCCAGCAGCTTGATGGGACAGAACTATGGCTACACCTTC. It yields the protein CASSLMGQNYGYTF.

V and J are TRBV5-1 and TRBJ2-5; D is possibly TRBD1 (5 bases). This CDR3 is built from 14 residues. Trimming removed 0 bases at V and 1 base at J, with 7 bases between. Germline-derived CDR1 and CDR2 are SGHRS and YFSETQ. CDR3 residues: CASSLGQIQETQYF. CDR3 bases: TGCGCCAGCAGCTTGGGACAGATCCAAGAGACCCAGTACTTC.

V gene TRBV4-2 combines with J gene TRBJ2-1; 8 nucleotides match TRBD1. Germline V gene sequence: CDR1 LGHNA, CDR2 YNFKEQ. V trimming: 0 bases; J trimming: 8 bases; junction bases outside the gene matches: 6. The CDR3 extends over 15 amino acids. The CDR3 reads CASSQEWDRLDEQFF. The CDR3 bases are TGTGCCAGCAGCCAAGAGTGGGACAGGCTAGATGAGCAGTTCTTC.

The chain joins TRBV11-2 to TRBJ2-4; the D gene could be TRBD1 or TRBD2 (5 bases each). CDR1 is SGHAT, CDR2 FQNNGV, per germline. V lost 4 bases to trimming and J lost 11 bases, with 15 bases between them. CDR3 size: 13 residues. CDR3 sequence (DNA): TGTGCCAGCAGCTCAGAAACGCAGGGAGTTCAGTACTTC. It specifies CASSSETQGVQYF.

The J gene is TRBJ2-7, the V gene TRBV2, with TRBD2 identical over 9 bases. V trimming: 2 bases; J trimming: 4 bases; junction bases outside the gene matches: 6. The CDR3 length is 15 residues. Germline CDR1 and CDR2: SNHLY and FYNNEI. In DNA form, the CDR3 reads TGTGCCAGCAGTGAAAGCGGGGGGCTTTTTTACGAGCAGTACTTC. Translated, it gives CASSESGGLFYEQYF.

This chain joins TRBV2 and TRBJ2-5, with a weak D call TRBD1 (7 bases). V was clipped by 6 bases and J by 5 bases, with 16 bases between them. This CDR3 is 14 amino acids long. The V gene's germline CDR1 is SNHLY and CDR2 FYNNEI. The CDR3 loop is CASSGGTAEETQYF. The DNA of the CDR3 is TGTGCCAGCAGCGGAGGGACAGCGGAGGAGACCCAGTACTTC.

The chain links TRBV6-5 to TRBJ1-2; possibly TRBD1 for D (5 bases). The length of the CDR3 is 13 residues. V lost 6 bases and J 8 bases, leaving 16 bases between the germline ends. The germline CDR1 and CDR2 sequences are MNHEY and SVGAGI. Written as DNA, the CDR3 is TGTGCCAGCAGCCAGCGGGGGTTTGGAGGCTACACCTTC. It yields the protein CASSQRGFGGYTF.

V usage is TRBV30 and J usage is TRBJ2-1; D not resolved. V was clipped by 0 bases and J by 4 bases, with 13 bases between them. Germline loops: CDR1 GTSNPN, CDR2 SVGIG (reference sequence). The CDR3 runs to 15 residues. The CDR3, as DNA: TGTGCCTGGAGTGTAAGTAGGAGACCATACAATGAGCAGTTCTTC. Amino acids: CAWSVSRRPYNEQFF.

This clone was seen a handful of times. The chain couples TRBV4-2 to TRBJ2-5; D not resolved. Germline loops: CDR1 LGHNA, CDR2 YNFKEQ. V lost 4 bases and J lost 4, with 16 bases in between. This CDR3 is 15 amino acids long. CDR3 in DNA: TGTGCCAGCAGCCGGAAGACGGGTGTCGGAGAGACCCAGTACTTC. Its translation is CASSRKTGVGETQYF.

The chain carries TRBV5-6 and TRBJ2-3; either TRBD1 or TRBD2 may fit D (5 bases each). This CDR3 is built from 15 residues. Germline CDR1 is SGHDT and CDR2 is YYEEEE. V was cut by 0 bases and J by 2 bases, with 10 bases left in between. Here the CDR3 reads CASSLAGLVTDTQYF. The CDR3 DNA sequence: TGTGCCAGCAGCTTGGCGGGGCTGGTCACAGATACGCAGTATTTT.

This clone was detected a few times. The chain carries TRBV7-9 and TRBJ1-6; 8 positions match TRBD1. With 1 base clipped from V and 9 bases from J, the junction kept 2 bases outside the gene matches. The CDR3 extends over 14 amino acids. Germline CDR1 SEHNR, CDR2 FQNEAQ (reference sequence). In nucleotides, the CDR3 is TGTGCCAGCAGCTTAGGACAGGGGACTTCACCCCTCCACTTT. This encodes CASSLGQGTSPLHF.

This chain joins TRBV9 and TRBJ2-3, with D possibly TRBD1 on 6 matching bases. Germline V lookup: CDR1 SGDLS, CDR2 YYNGEE. CDR3 length: 15 residues. V lost 5 bases to trimming and J lost 4 bases, with 17 bases between them. CDR3 coding DNA: TGTGCCAGCAGTCTTGGAGGTTCAGGGGCAGATACGCAGTATTTT. Translated: CASSLGGSGADTQYF.

The chain joins TRBV30 to TRBJ2-5, with a weak D call TRBD2 (5 bases). The CDR3 length is 13 residues. Germline lookup yields CDR1 GTSNPN and CDR2 SVGIG (reference sequence). Trimming took 4 bases from V and 7 from J, leaving 16 bases between them. CDR3: CAWTPDRRGTQYF. DNA for the CDR3: TGTGCCTGGACCCCGGACCGCCGGGGGACCCAGTACTTC. Drawing the rest from reference TRBV30 and TRBJ2-5, the complete variable domain is SQTIHQWPATLVQPVGSPLSLECTVEGTSNPNLYWYRQAAGRGLQLLFYSVGIGQISSEVPQNLSASRPQDRQFILSSKKLLLSDSGFYLCAWTPDRRGTQYFGPGTRLLVL.

This chain joins TRBV5-5 and TRBJ2-3; D is ambiguous. Trimming removed 2 bases from V and 2 bases from J, with 9 bases in between. This CDR3 has 14 residues. Germline V gene data show CDR1 as SGHKS and CDR2 as YYEKEE (reference sequence). In DNA form, the CDR3 reads TGTGCCAGCAGCTTTCCTCTACACACAGATACGCAGTATTTT. Its protein is CASSFPLHTDTQYF.

This clone has only a few counts. The chain employs TRBV7-2 and TRBJ2-3; no clear D. V lost 1 base, J lost 2 bases, and 4 bases lay in between. This CDR3 comprises 13 residues. Germline CDR1 SGHTA, CDR2 FQGNSA. The CDR3 region has the DNA TGTGCCAGCAGCTTAGGTTTCACAGATACGCAGTATTTT. Translating gives CASSLGFTDTQYF.

This sequence joins TRBV30 and TRBJ2-5, with TRBD2 matching 8 bases. This CDR3 is 14 amino acids long. V trimming: 1 base; J trimming: 5 bases; junction bases outside the gene matches: 6. Germline-derived CDR1 and CDR2 are GTSNPN and SVGIG (reference sequence). The CDR3 sequence is CAWSAGLAGETQYF. The CDR3 coding sequence is TGTGCCTGGAGTGCCGGACTAGCTGGGGAGACCCAGTACTTC.

This chain joins TRBV27 and TRBJ1-4; D possibly corresponds to TRBD1 (6 bases). V gave up 5 bases and J gave up 0 bases, with 10 bases separating them. The CDR3 length is 15 residues. Per germline, CDR1 MNHEY and CDR2 SMNVEV (reference sequence). The CDR3 DNA reads TGTGCCAGCAGTATCAGGGGAGCAACTAATGAAAAACTGTTTTTT. The encoded protein is CASSIRGATNEKLFF.

The chain combines TRBV7-9 with TRBJ1-1; D gene unclear. Germline-derived CDR1 and CDR2 are SEHNR and FQNEAQ (reference sequence). The CDR3 extends over 16 amino acids. Trimming took off 6 bases at V and 6 bases at J, with 23 bases between the two ends. Written as DNA, the CDR3 is TGTGCCAGCAGGCAGGAGTTAAGGACCACGGGATCTGAAGCTTTCTTT. This codes for CASRQELRTTGSEAFF.

The genes are TRBV5-4 and TRBJ2-1; a weak D match, TRBD1 (6 bases). The V gene lost 3 bases and the J gene lost 7 bases, with 14 bases spanning the gap. In germline, CDR1 is SGHNT, CDR2 YYREEE (reference sequence). This CDR3 spans 14 amino acids. The CDR3 here is CASSSLTGRNEQFF. The CDR3 nucleotides are TGTGCCAGCAGCTCGCTGACAGGTAGGAATGAGCAGTTCTTC.

This clone has only a few counts. The chain uses TRBV4-3 and TRBJ2-5; no clear D. Trimming removed 4 bases at V and 5 bases at J, with 11 bases between. This CDR3 has 13 amino acids. The germline V gene encodes CDR1 LGHNA and CDR2 YSLEER. CDR3 amino acids: CASSPRSGETQYF. The DNA of the CDR3 is TGCGCCAGCAGCCCCAGAAGTGGGGAGACCCAGTACTTC.

As DNA, the CDR3 is TGTGCCAGCAGCGGTAGCGGGAGGTCCTACGAGCAGTACTTC. Its translation is CASSGSGRSYEQYF. The rearrangement joins TRBV9 to TRBJ2-7; TRBD2 matches at 10 bases. Germline V gene data show CDR1 as SGDLS and CDR2 as YYNGEE. The CDR3 totals 14 residues. V was pared by 3 bases and J by 1 base, with 1 base of the junction left unmatched.